This is a list of T cell receptor beta chains from one sample in a study of control samples from healthy donors and cancer patients. Data came from immunoSEQ multiplex PCR; TCRdb stores just in-frame clones and leaves some out. The sample has over 120,000 clones; around 92% are singletons. Sequencing was carried out using blood. The receptors stem from a man aged 25-45 years in good health. Each CDR3 is given with its conserved first and last residue. The D gene is left open where the match is weak.

d_call cdr3_length v_call cdr3_aa
TRBD1 13 TRBV7-6 CASSFGQGTEAFF
- 13 TRBV6-5 CASIRQAAYEQYF
TRBD1 15 TRBV5-1 CASSPLGQANTEAFF
TRBD1 15 TRBV5-1 CASSSTGTGGIEAFF
- 15 TRBV6-1 CASSESDSSQETQYF
- 13 TRBV7-9 CASTPLSPDTQYF
- 18 TRBV18 CASSPNTGTYANTGELFF
- 13 TRBV6-1 CASSEDPANGQFF
- 13 TRBV9 CASSSGSRDTQYF
- 15 TRBV5-4 CASSPDSRAEDTQYF
TRBD2 14 TRBV5-4 CASSPGGRADTQYF
TRBD2 16 TRBV10-2 CASRLSGGAGTGELFF
- 15 TRBV9 CASSVRRAFTDTQYF
TRBD1 16 TRBV5-1 CASSSEGQGFYNEQFF
- 13 TRBV12-3/TRBV12-4 CASSLASAAEQFF
TRBD1 16 TRBV6-6 CASSYVQGATNEKLFF
- 13 TRBV27 CASSLSSNSPLHF
- 10 TRBV2 CASSDAEAFF
TRBD1 17 TRBV7-9 CASSLGFSGQGTGELFF
TRBD1 15 TRBV5-3 CARSLRDRWNTEAFF
- 12 TRBV14 CASSHRENTIYF